The rows below give T cell receptor beta chains drawn from one sample of a study of T cells expressing NK-cell markers. TCRdb re-called the 5' RACE reads, yielding one record per CDR3 amino acid sequence without DNA. The specimen's table records around 14,000 distinct CDR3 sequences. The sequencing sample was made of blood T cells: a sorted CD56 or NKG2C T cell subset, CD4+ or CD8+ T cells, or bulk PBMC T cells (not recorded which). These receptor sequences come from a man aged 18-70 years in good health. Each CDR3 is given with its conserved first and last residue.

v_call	j_call	cdr3_aa
TRBV20-1	TRBJ2-5	CSAEGLAGGETQYF
TRBV15	TRBJ2-7	CATSRRGGSDEQYF
TRBV7-2	TRBJ2-3	CASSLAHSSTDTQYF
TRBV6-6	TRBJ2-5	CASTEPRGETQYF
TRBV5-1	TRBJ2-1	CASSPGGNNEQFF
TRBV5-8	TRBJ1-5	CASSLDFGGHQPQHF
TRBV7-6	TRBJ2-7	CASSLQQMAGRTEQYF
TRBV19	TRBJ1-2	CATPTRDGYTF
TRBV20-1	TRBJ2-5	CSARTRSETQYF
TRBV5-5	TRBJ1-2	CASSLEADNYGYTF
TRBV24-1	TRBJ2-5	CATSDSGLAGEETQYF
TRBV11-2	TRBJ2-1	CASSLSRNNEQFF
TRBV10-2	TRBJ2-7	CARTREERTSGSFYEQYF
TRBV2	TRBJ2-1	CASRAGRSSYNEQFF
TRBV5-1	TRBJ2-5	CASSPMGALGETQYF
TRBV20-1	TRBJ2-1	CSATPVDRGRGTEQFF
TRBV4-2	TRBJ2-3	CASSQGGPASDTQYF
TRBV12-3/TRBV12-4	TRBJ2-5	CASSLRTGTSETQYF
TRBV20-1	TRBJ1-5	CSAPTGGANQPQHF
TRBV20-1	TRBJ2-5	CSAPGQGYQETQYF
TRBV28	TRBJ1-6	CASSPQTGTANSPLHF
TRBV12-3/TRBV12-4	TRBJ2-2	CASRTGTVSGELFF
TRBV12-3/TRBV12-4	TRBJ1-3	CASSQSGVSGNTIYF
TRBV7-9	TRBJ2-2	CASSLYARNTGELFF
TRBV29-1	TRBJ2-1	CSVELATYNEQFF
TRBV7-9	TRBJ2-7	CASSFGSGTYEQYF
TRBV20-1	TRBJ2-3	CSAAGVRTDTQYF
TRBV10-3	TRBJ2-1	CAISVGSGGRNEQFF
TRBV5-1	TRBJ1-1	CASSPLGESTEAFF
TRBV7-8	TRBJ2-7	CASSLAGTPSYEQYF
TRBV20-1	TRBJ2-1	CSAPRPTHNEQFF
TRBV4-1	TRBJ2-7	CASSLNLGPGYEQYF
TRBV28	TRBJ2-7	CASSLSGPGPYEQYF
TRBV25-1	TRBJ1-4	CASSAQGSGEKLFF
TRBV5-1	TRBJ2-1	CASTRGGRNEQFF
TRBV27	TRBJ1-2	CASSLGTGVGGYTF
TRBV3-1	TRBJ2-3	CASSQDGGTDTQYF
TRBV10-3	TRBJ2-1	CAISAGGRLAGLNEQFF
TRBV18	TRBJ1-1	CASSPPTGRKAEAFF
TRBV10-3	TRBJ2-2	CAISELRASGGTGELFF
TRBV5-5	TRBJ2-5	CASSQGGRRGLETQYF
TRBV24-1	TRBJ2-1	CATSGQGVVDEQFF
TRBV10-3	TRBJ1-5	CAISESGGSQPQHF
TRBV5-4	TRBJ2-3	CASSLRGPTDTQYF
TRBV6-2/TRBV6-3	TRBJ2-5	CASSYDLGTQYF